This TCR beta chain comes out of a study of T cell responses to AZD1222 COVID-19 vaccine. Regarding this clone: Its antigen is as yet unknown.

The method was immunoSEQ multiplex PCR; TCRdb's version includes in-frame clones alone and lacks a portion of them. The profile shows over 95,000 clones, around 89% of them singletons. Study-level findings and limits: Among spike-specific TCRs, nearly half reportedly target unmutated variant regions.

The source was peripheral blood, collected on day 0 of AZD1222 vaccination. The receptor comes from an adult in good health.

The CDR3 DNA reads TGTGCCAGCAGTGAAATGCCCCGGACAGGGATCCACGAGCAGTACTTC. Translated: CASSEMPRTGIHEQYF. The V call is TRBV5-4, the J call TRBJ2-7; 8 nucleotides line up with TRBD1. The CDR3 extends over 16 amino acids. V was clipped by 5 bases and J by 5 bases; unmatched bases: 15. CDR1 and CDR2 (germline): SGHNT, YYREEE (reference sequence). Together with reference TRBV5-4 and TRBJ2-7, the CDR3 gives the full variable domain: ETGVTQSPTHLIKTRGQQVTLRCSSQSGHNTVSWYQQALGQGPQFIFQYYREEENGRGNFPPRFSGLQFPNYSSELNVNALELDDSALYLCASSEMPRTGIHEQYFGPGTRLTVT.